Below, 10 T cell receptor beta chains from the same sample are listed, as sequenced in a study of tumor-infiltrating lymphocytes in primary liver carcinoma. TCR beta cDNA came from approximately 0.55 ug total RNA, primed with a constant-region primer. TCR beta libraries came from three nested multiplex PCR rounds using slightly modified ARM-PCR. TRBV1-TRBV30 forward primers and a C-beta reverse primer were used in the first two PCR rounds, which each ran for about 10 cycles. TCRdb re-called the multiplex PCR reads through MiXCR, storing one row per CDR3 protein. The sample contains about 35,000 distinct CDR3 sequences, over 65% of which appear only once. Each 20-30 mg portion of unsorted bulk tissue served as the source for co-extraction of RNA and DNA. Sequenced material: liver tumor tissue from sampling region 4. Subset of the sample: tumor region T4, right-lateral pole. These receptors came from a man aged 40-49 years with primary liver carcinoma and hepatitis B virus infection.

This clonotype has only one observation. A read error is likely, as this CDR3 ends without the conserved phenylalanine or tryptophan. This rearrangement joins TRBV4-2 to TRBJ2-7; perhaps D is TRBD1 or TRBD2 (5 bases each). Germline values: CDR1 LGHNA, CDR2 YNFKEQ. CDR3 length equals 15 residues. CDR3 coding DNA: TGTGCCAGTAGCCAAGAGGGGTATAGCTCCTACGAACAGTACTTG. Amino acids: CASSQEGYSSYEQYL.

The V and J genes are TRBV11-1 and TRBJ2-1; TRBD1 might be the D (6 bases). Trimming took off 7 bases at V and 5 bases at J, with 21 bases between the two ends. Germline V gene lookup returns CDR1 SGHAT and CDR2 FQDESV (reference sequence). The CDR3 spans 16 residues. CDR3 region: CASILVRRGVDNEQFF. CDR3 coding DNA: TGTGCCAGCATCTTGGTCCGCAGGGGAGTGGACAATGAGCAGTTCTTC.

The V call is TRBV12-3 or TRBV12-4, the J call TRBJ1-1, with 7 bases lining up with TRBD1. The CDR3 is 12 residues long. The CDR3 is CVRSRDREAAFF. CDR3 nucleotide sequence: TGTGTCCGCAGCCGGGACAGAGAAGCGGCTTTCTTT.

As for this clonotype: A much larger clone lies a single base off, so this may be a read error. A read error is likely, as this CDR3 ends without the conserved phenylalanine or tryptophan. The V call is TRBV4-2, the J call TRBJ2-2; perhaps D is TRBD1 or TRBD2 (5 bases each). With 1 base removed from V and 3 bases from J, the gap between germline ends came to 6 bases. Germline lookup yields CDR1 LGHNA and CDR2 YNFKEQ. The CDR3 contains 14 residues. CDR3 sequence reads: CASSQVGDTGELFS. DNA of the CDR3: TGTGCCAGCAGCCAAGTGGGGGACACCGGGGAGCTGTTTTCT.

Details on this clonotype: This CDR3 is missing its conserved last phenylalanine or tryptophan, likely due to a read error. The chain has TRBV4-2 and TRBJ2-3, with D possibly TRBD2 on 5 matching bases. This CDR3 has 17 amino acids. CDR1 is LGHNA and CDR2 is YNFKEQ in the germline V gene. V was cut by 1 base and J by 2 bases, with 16 bases left in between. CDR3 sequence (DNA): TGTGCCAGCAGCCAAGGAAGTAGCGTATTTAACACAGATACGCAGTATTTG. It translates to CASSQGSSVFNTDTQYL.

This clonotype was observed a handful of times. The conserved final phenylalanine or tryptophan is absent from the CDR3, which likely points to a read error. This CDR3 is CSVAPLIAGGYEQFL. Written as DNA, the CDR3 is TGCAGCGTTGCCCCCCTCATAGCGGGAGGGTATGAGCAGTTCCTC. The chain recombines TRBV29-1 with TRBJ2-1, with 11 bases aligning to TRBD2. Trimming took 4 bases from V and 8 from J; bases not matched to a gene: 10. Germline V gene data show CDR1 as SQVTM and CDR2 as ANQGSEA. The CDR3 totals 15 residues.

As regards this clonotype: Sequence at one end of the junction differs from germline and may be a read error. The chain uses TRBV7-9 and TRBJ1-6; D is possibly TRBD1 (6 bases). From germline, CDR1 is SEHNR and CDR2 FQNEAQ (reference sequence). The CDR3 is 16 amino acids. The DNA for the CDR3 is TGTGCCAGCATAGGCCAGGGGAATATTGGCAATTTACCCCTCCATTTT. Translation gives CASIGQGNIGNLPLHF.

The chain combines TRBV12-3 or TRBV12-4 with TRBJ1-2; TRBD1 agrees at 10 bases. This CDR3 spans 12 amino acids. V shed 10 bases, J shed 13 bases, and the junction held 12 bases outside the gene matches. CDR3 sequence reads: CAIGQGVDGCTF. CDR3 coding DNA: TGTGCCATCGGACAGGGGGTTGATGGTTGCACCTTC.

In regard to this clonotype: A junction boundary mismatches the germline segment, possibly from a read error. The V gene is TRBV28, the J gene TRBJ2-1; D unresolved. This CDR3 region has 12 residues. Germline loops: CDR1 MDHEN, CDR2 SYDVKM. The CDR3 coding sequence is TGTGCCAGCAGTTTAGGAAGGATGGAGCTGTCCTTC. This codes for CASSLGRMELSF.

A word on this clonotype: This is likely a read error, given that the CDR3 carries no conserved phenylalanine or tryptophan at its end. The rearrangement links TRBV28 to TRBJ1-6; D is unclear. Per germline, CDR1 MDHEN and CDR2 SYDVKM. The CDR3 consists of 14 residues. This chain's CDR3 is CAIPGSSYNSPLHL. CDR3 sequence (DNA): TGTGCCATCCCGGGGAGCTCCTATAATTCACCTCTCCACCTT.